One and the same sample provided the 15 T cell receptor beta chains below, sequenced in a study of blood T cells in healthy people across ages. Primers used in a second PCR of about 6 to 11 cycles were a sample-barcoded 5' primer and a J-beta primer mix. TCRdb itself ran the 5' RACE reads through MiXCR, one entry per CDR3 protein. Among around 780,000 distinct CDR3 sequences listed, around 50% were seen once. Sample: blood. The receptors were gathered from a man in his forties in good health.

In this sample, this clonotype turned up a few times. V and J are TRBV4-1 and TRBJ2-3; 7 nucleotides align to TRBD2. With 1 base clipped from V and 6 bases from J, the junction kept 7 bases outside the gene matches. The germline CDR1 and CDR2 sequences are MGHRA and YSYEKL. This CDR3 spans 15 amino acids. The CDR3 spells CASSQASGVGDTQYF. CDR3 in DNA: TGCGCCAGCAGCCAAGCTAGCGGAGTCGGGGATACGCAGTATTTT.

The chain links TRBV12-3 or TRBV12-4 to TRBJ1-1; TRBD1 aligns across 12 bases. The CDR3 totals 14 residues. V lost 8 bases to trimming and J lost 3 bases; unmatched junction nucleotides: 4. The chain's CDR3 is CASWGDRGHTEAFF. The DNA for the CDR3 is TGTGCCAGCTGGGGGGACAGGGGGCACACTGAAGCTTTCTTT.

The CDR3 sequence: CASSSRDGRTQYYEQYF. The CDR3, as DNA: TGTGCCAGCAGTTCCCGGGACGGCCGGACTCAATACTACGAGCAGTACTTC. The V gene is TRBV27, the J gene TRBJ2-7; D possibly matches TRBD1 or TRBD2 (5 bases each). V shed 4 bases and J shed 3 bases, with 22 bases lying between them. The germline CDR1 and CDR2 sequences are MNHEY and SMNVEV (reference sequence). This CDR3 is 17 amino acids long.

The chain uses TRBV29-1 and TRBJ1-2; TRBD1 matches 8 bases. Per germline, CDR1 SQVTM and CDR2 ANQGSEA. The CDR3 runs to 11 residues. V lost 3 bases to trimming and J lost 8 bases; unmatched junction nucleotides: 2. In nucleotides, the CDR3 is TGCAGCGTTGACAGGGGGCAAGGCTACACCTTC. Its translation is CSVDRGQGYTF.

This clonotype was picked up a small number of times. CDR3: CSVLTWTDNYGYTF. The CDR3 DNA reads TGCAGCGTTTTGACCTGGACCGATAACTATGGCTACACCTTC. This sequence joins TRBV29-1 and TRBJ1-2; no clear D gene. The CDR3 is made up of 14 amino acids. Trimming took 5 bases from V and 1 from J, leaving 14 bases between them. CDR1 is SQVTM, CDR2 ANQGSEA, per germline.

On this clonotype itself: Germline and junction disagree at one end, which may indicate a read error. The V gene is TRBV6-2 or TRBV6-3, the J gene TRBJ2-7; either TRBD1 or TRBD2 may supply D (6 bases each). Gene TRBJ2-5 matches the end of the DNA better, so the J call may be wrong. CDR1 and CDR2 (germline): MNHEY, SVGEGT. This CDR3 has 15 amino acids. Here the CDR3 reads CAGSYFGGGGETQYF. The DNA for the CDR3 is TGTGCCGGCAGTTACTTCGGGGGCGGAGGAGAGACCCAGTACTTC.

V usage is TRBV6-5 and J usage is TRBJ2-1, with a tentative D call TRBD2 (5 bases). The V gene lost 6 bases and the J gene lost 3 bases, with 15 bases spanning the gap. Per germline, CDR1 MNHEY and CDR2 SVGAGI. The CDR3 is 15 amino acids. The DNA for the CDR3 is TGTGCCAGCAGACCTACTAGTTCCTACTACAATGAGCAGTTCTTC. Protein product: CASRPTSSYYNEQFF.

This clonotype was seen ten or more times. The chain couples TRBV29-1 to TRBJ1-6; D uncertain. V lost 3 bases, J lost 15 bases, and 15 bases lay in between. CDR3 length: 12 residues. Germline CDR1 is SQVTM and CDR2 is ANQGSEA. The CDR3 loop is CSVDTLRDLLHF. The CDR3 DNA reads as TGCAGCGTTGACACGTTGAGGGATCTCCTCCACTTT.

This clonotype was detected only a few times. J is TRBJ1-2 and V is TRBV6-2 or TRBV6-3; no firm D call. V was clipped by 4 bases and J by 8 bases, with 11 bases between them. The CDR3 covers 12 residues. Germline CDR1 is MNHEY and CDR2 is SVGEGT. Here the CDR3 reads CASSWNREGYTF. In DNA, the CDR3 is TGTGCCAGCAGTTGGAACCGGGAAGGCTACACCTTC.

The chain combines TRBV10-3 with TRBJ2-1; D might be TRBD2 (5 bases). CDR1 and CDR2 from the germline V gene are ENHRY and SYGVKD. V was trimmed by 6 bases and J by 0 bases, leaving 24 bases between them. This CDR3 has 19 amino acids. The CDR3 DNA reads as TGTGCCATCAGCCCTCTCCGAGGACTCAAAGCCCACTCCTACAATGAGCAGTTCTTC. This encodes CAISPLRGLKAHSYNEQFF.

The V and J genes are TRBV5-5 and TRBJ2-1; 9 bases align to TRBD1. Per the germline V gene, CDR1 is SGHKS and CDR2 is YYEKEE (reference sequence). The CDR3 covers 14 residues. After removal of 4 bases from V and 7 bases from J, the junction contained 6 bases not matched to a gene. Here the CDR3 DNA reads TGTGCCAGCAGCCCTGGGACAGGGATGAATGAGCAGTTCTTC. As protein: CASSPGTGMNEQFF.

The rearrangement uses TRBV7-2 and TRBJ1-2, with 8 bases fitting TRBD1. Looked up from germline, CDR1 is SGHTA and CDR2 is FQGNSA. Germline trimming cut 5 bases from V and 8 bases from J; bases unmatched to any gene: 19. There are 17 residues in the CDR3. The CDR3 spells CASSEFYTQGGIYGYTF. In DNA, the CDR3 is TGTGCCAGCAGCGAATTTTACACACAGGGGGGTATCTACGGCTACACCTTC.

The chain recombines TRBV7-9 with TRBJ2-7, with D possibly matching TRBD2 (5 bases). CDR1 SEHNR and CDR2 FQNEAQ come from the germline V gene (reference sequence). The germline V and J ends were trimmed by 6 bases and 1 base, with 13 bases remaining between them. CDR3 length: 14 amino acids. The CDR3 DNA is TGTGCCAGCAGTGGTCGGGGTCGATCCTACGAGCAGTACTTC. Translating gives CASSGRGRSYEQYF. The complete variable domain, with remaining parts taken from reference TRBV7-9 and TRBJ2-7, reads DTGVSQNPRHKITKRGQNVTFRCDPISEHNRLYWYRQTLGQGPEFLTYFQNEAQLEKSRLLSDRFSAERPKGSFSTLEIQRTEQGDSAMYLCASSGRGRSYEQYFGPGTRLTVT.

This rearrangement joins TRBV4-1 to TRBJ2-6; D not resolved. The CDR3 runs 18 residues. The germline V gene has CDR1 MGHRA and CDR2 YSYEKL. V was trimmed by 0 bases and J by 6 bases, leaving 18 bases between them. In DNA, the CDR3 is TGCGCCAGCAGCCAAGAGGGCAGTGGAACTCTCGCGGCCAACGTCCTGACTTTC. It codes for CASSQEGSGTLAANVLTF.

This clonotype has a count of ten or more. The chain uses TRBV18 and TRBJ2-7; D is perhaps TRBD2 (5 bases). Germline V CDR1 and CDR2: KGHSH, LQKENI. Trimming stripped 6 bases from V and 4 bases from J, with 10 bases between. This CDR3 has 12 amino acids. CDR3 sequence reads: CASSVLGYEQYF. The DNA for the CDR3 is TGTGCCAGCTCCGTACTAGGTTACGAGCAGTACTTC.